One and the same sample provided the 23 T cell receptor beta chains below, sequenced in a study of beta chain features in type 1 diabetes. The whole isolated RNA underwent reverse transcription, so sequencing captured expressed TCRB transcripts. The repertoire was sequenced with immunoSEQ multiplex PCR; TCRdb's copy has only in-frame clones and lacks some. Of 350,000 to 450,000 clones listed, around 13% are singletons. No antigens are known for them. Study-level findings and limits: Among all four CD4+ subsets, Type 1 diabetes patients had TCRB CDR3s that were moderately but significantly shorter.

Material: naive CD4+ T cells from blood. These receptors originate from a woman under 30 with type 1 diabetes.

The chain uses TRBV4-3 and TRBJ2-3; 7 bases are a match to TRBD2. CDR1 is LGHNA and CDR2 is YSLEER in the germline V gene. V was clipped by 4 bases and J by 1 base; unmatched bases: 2. The CDR3 extends over 14 amino acids. This CDR3 is CASSRSGGTDTQYF. In DNA form, the CDR3 reads TGCGCCAGCAGCCGGAGCGGGGGCACAGATACGCAGTATTTT.

This clone was recorded a few times. The chain is built from TRBV4-2 and TRBJ2-1, with 9 bases identical to TRBD2. This CDR3 has 15 amino acids. The germline V gene has CDR1 LGHNA and CDR2 YNFKEQ. V lost 0 bases and J lost 7; bases outside the gene matches: 4. Here the CDR3 reads CASSQEAGGPNEQFF. The DNA of the CDR3 is TGTGCCAGCAGCCAAGAGGCGGGGGGGCCGAATGAGCAGTTCTTC.

This clone was observed a handful of times. The chain recombines TRBV18 with TRBJ1-5, with TRBD1 as a possible D gene (5 bases). Germline assignment: CDR1 KGHSH and CDR2 LQKENI. Deletions cut 3 bases from V and 3 bases from J, with 9 bases between. This CDR3 contains 14 residues. CDR3 nucleotides: TGTGCCAGCTCACCCTCAGGGATCAATCAGCCCCAGCATTTT. Encoded protein: CASSPSGINQPQHF.

This clone was recorded a few times. The J gene is TRBJ1-2, the V gene TRBV7-9, with D unresolved. The CDR3 is 13 residues long. Trimming stripped 3 bases from V and 7 bases from J, with 12 bases between. Germline lookup yields CDR1 SEHNR and CDR2 FQNEAQ (reference sequence). CDR3 bases: TGTGCCAGCAGCTTTAGCCAAGTCGGTGGCTACACCTTC. Its translation is CASSFSQVGGYTF.

The chain uses TRBV7-9 and TRBJ2-7, with a weak D call TRBD1 (6 bases). In germline, CDR1 is SEHNR, CDR2 FQNEAQ (reference sequence). V lost 1 base, J lost 9 bases, and 16 bases lay in between. The length of the CDR3 is 14 residues. This chain's CDR3 is CASSLEPQGTRQYF. CDR3 sequence (DNA): TGTGCCAGCAGCTTAGAACCACAGGGTACCCGGCAGTACTTC.

The table lists this clone with a count of one. V is TRBV4-2 and J is TRBJ2-1; D not certain. Germline V gene lookup returns CDR1 LGHNA and CDR2 YNFKEQ. The CDR3 covers 12 residues. Trimming stripped 1 base from V and 6 bases from J, with 4 bases between. The CDR3 DNA follows: TGTGCCAGCAGCCAAGTCGTCAATGAGCAGTTCTTC. It yields the protein CASSQVVNEQFF.

This clone showed up just a few times. The V and J genes are TRBV5-1 and TRBJ2-7; D gene uncertain. Germline lookup yields CDR1 SGHRS and CDR2 YFSETQ. This CDR3 contains 13 residues. V was trimmed by 2 bases and J by 0 bases, leaving 6 bases between them. Here the CDR3 reads CASSFPSSYEQYF. DNA of the CDR3: TGCGCCAGCAGCTTCCCGTCCTCCTACGAGCAGTACTTC. Supplemented by reference TRBV5-1 and TRBJ2-7, the full variable domain reads KAGVTQTPRYLIKTRGQQVTLSCSPISGHRSVSWYQQTPGQGLQFLFEYFSETQRNKGNFPGRFSGRQFSNSRSEMNVSTLELGDSALYLCASSFPSSYEQYFGPGTRLTVT.

This clone occurred a few times. This rearrangement joins TRBV9 to TRBJ1-5; D is possibly TRBD1 (5 bases). Trimming stripped 0 bases from V and 9 bases from J, with 13 bases between. Looked up from germline, CDR1 is SGDLS and CDR2 is YYNGEE. The CDR3 runs to 14 residues. This CDR3 reads CASSVAAAQGPQHF. The CDR3 region has the DNA TGTGCCAGCAGCGTAGCGGCCGCTCAGGGGCCCCAGCATTTT.

This clone was seen a few times. J is TRBJ2-3 and V is TRBV6-5, with TRBD2 matching over 7 bases. This CDR3 spans 14 amino acids. Germline lookup yields CDR1 MNHEY and CDR2 SVGAGI. J was trimmed by 3 bases and V by 3 bases; bases with no gene match: 3. The CDR3 DNA follows: TGTGCCAGCAGTTATGGTAGCGGGACAGATACGCAGTATTTT. This translates into CASSYGSGTDTQYF.

This clone was observed a handful of times. The chain recombines TRBV6-6 with TRBJ1-5; D is ambiguous. The CDR3 extends over 15 amino acids. Between the trimmed V and J ends, which lost 3 bases and 0 bases, there was a span of 9 bases. Germline CDR1 reads MNHNY; CDR2 reads SVGAGI (reference sequence). The CDR3 bases are TGTGCCAGCAGTTATACAGAACATAGCAATCAGCCCCAGCATTTT. Residues: CASSYTEHSNQPQHF.

Only a few counts were recorded for this clone. V gene TRBV15 combines with J gene TRBJ2-7; D call uncertain. The V and J ends lost 0 bases and 0 bases respectively, with 9 bases between them. The germline V gene encodes CDR1 LNHNV and CDR2 YYDKDF (reference sequence). The CDR3 is 15 residues long. CDR3 residues: CATSRDRLVSYEQYF. CDR3 nucleotide sequence: TGTGCCACCAGCAGAGATCGGTTGGTCTCCTACGAGCAGTACTTC.

The rearrangement uses TRBV10-3 and TRBJ2-5; weak D call: TRBD2 (6 bases). There are 14 residues in the CDR3. Trimming took 4 bases from V and 2 from J, leaving 11 bases between them. Germline assignment: CDR1 ENHRY and CDR2 SYGVKD. CDR3 residues: CAISGSGRQETQYF. CDR3 DNA: TGTGCCATCAGTGGTTCAGGGAGGCAAGAGACCCAGTACTTC.

This clone was seen a handful of times. J is TRBJ2-7 and V is TRBV28, with a tentative D call TRBD1 (5 bases). V was cut by 4 bases and J by 5 bases, with 18 bases left in between. The CDR3 is made up of 15 amino acids. Germline loops: CDR1 MDHEN, CDR2 SYDVKM. In nucleotides, the CDR3 is TGTGCCAGCAGTTCCCTTACAGGAACCTGGAACGAGCAGTACTTC. Translation gives CASSSLTGTWNEQYF.

J is TRBJ2-1 and V is TRBV4-3, with a possible D match to TRBD1 (7 bases). The germline V and J ends were trimmed by 2 bases and 6 bases, with 23 bases remaining between them. Germline CDR1 and CDR2: LGHNA and YSLEER. The CDR3 spans 18 residues. CDR3 sequence (DNA): TGCGCCAGCAGCCAAAACCCTGTCAGGGGGGCGAACAGCAATGAGCAGTTCTTC. This encodes CASSQNPVRGANSNEQFF.

This clone has only a few counts. The chain is built from TRBV29-1 and TRBJ2-3, with 8 bases matching TRBD1. V shed 4 bases and J 0 bases; nucleotides not matched to a gene: 6. In germline, CDR1 is SQVTM, CDR2 ANQGSEA. This CDR3 region has 15 residues. The CDR3 loop reads CSVGDRSHSTDTQYF. Here the CDR3 DNA reads TGCAGCGTTGGGGACAGGTCCCATAGCACAGATACGCAGTATTTT.

This clone was detected only a few times. The chain is built from TRBV28 and TRBJ2-4; a possible D gene is TRBD2 (6 bases). Deletions cut 10 bases from V and 7 bases from J, with 20 bases between. This CDR3 is 14 amino acids long. Per the germline V gene, CDR1 is MDHEN and CDR2 is SYDVKM. The CDR3 is CATAGTAPGNIQYF. In DNA form, the CDR3 reads TGTGCCACCGCGGGGACCGCCCCTGGGAACATTCAGTACTTC.

The sample holds a few counts of this clone. The chain recombines TRBV7-9 with TRBJ2-5, with TRBD2 matching over 11 bases. Looked up from germline, CDR1 is SEHNR and CDR2 is FQNEAQ (reference sequence). The V gene end was trimmed by 4 bases and the J gene end by 4 bases; junction bases not matched to a gene: 2. The CDR3 contains 14 residues. The CDR3 region is CASSSGTSGETQYF. The DNA for the CDR3 is TGTGCCAGCAGCTCAGGGACTAGCGGAGAGACCCAGTACTTC.

V and J are TRBV6-5 and TRBJ1-5, with 8 bases identical to TRBD1. CDR1 MNHEY and CDR2 SVGAGI come from the germline V gene. The CDR3 totals 14 residues. With 2 bases clipped from V and 6 bases from J, the junction kept 3 bases outside the gene matches. The CDR3, as DNA: TGTGCCAGCAGTTACGGACAGGGCACTCAGCCCCAGCATTTT. Protein product: CASSYGQGTQPQHF.

Only a few counts were recorded for this clone. The chain combines TRBV4-2 with TRBJ1-4, with 7 bases fitting TRBD1. CDR3 length: 15 residues. V was pared by 4 bases and J by 5 bases, with 7 bases of the junction left unmatched. The germline V gene encodes CDR1 LGHNA and CDR2 YNFKEQ. DNA for the CDR3: TGTGCCAGCAGCCCCAGGACAGGCGTCAATGAAAAACTGTTTTTT. Its translation is CASSPRTGVNEKLFF.

J is TRBJ2-5 and V is TRBV7-8, with TRBD1 as a possible D gene (6 bases). Per germline, CDR1 SGHVS and CDR2 FQNEAQ. V was clipped by 1 base and J by 3 bases, with 6 bases between them. There are 13 residues in the CDR3. The CDR3 here is CASSLDREETQYF. The CDR3 coding sequence is TGTGCCAGCAGCTTAGACAGGGAAGAGACCCAGTACTTC.

This clone was counted only a few times. The rearrangement uses TRBV5-1 and TRBJ2-5; tentatively, D is TRBD1 (6 bases). V was pared by 4 bases and J by 1 base, with 11 bases between. The CDR3 contains 14 residues. Germline assignment: CDR1 SGHRS and CDR2 YFSETQ. The CDR3: CASSGTGTQETQYF. Written as DNA, the CDR3 is TGCGCCAGCAGCGGCACAGGGACCCAAGAGACCCAGTACTTC.

V usage is TRBV10-3 and J usage is TRBJ2-2; maybe TRBD1 (5 bases). The V gene's germline CDR1 is ENHRY and CDR2 SYGVKD. This CDR3 contains 17 residues. Trimming left V 7 bases short and J 2 bases short, with 20 bases between. CDR3 protein: CAINGGRASSNTGELFF. Written as DNA, the CDR3 is TGTGCCATCAACGGCGGCAGGGCTTCGAGTAACACCGGGGAGCTGTTTTTT.

The V gene is TRBV30, the J gene TRBJ1-2; D possibly corresponds to TRBD1 (5 bases). The V gene's germline CDR1 is GTSNPN and CDR2 SVGIG (reference sequence). Trimming stripped 2 bases from V and 7 bases from J, with 14 bases between. This CDR3 contains 13 residues. Here the CDR3 reads CAWSSGLGSGYTF. As DNA, the CDR3 is TGTGCCTGGAGTTCAGGGTTAGGGTCTGGCTACACCTTC. Variable domain in full (rest from reference TRBV30 and TRBJ1-2): SQTIHQWPATLVQPVGSPLSLECTVEGTSNPNLYWYRQAAGRGLQLLFYSVGIGQISSEVPQNLSASRPQDRQFILSSKKLLLSDSGFYLCAWSSGLGSGYTFGSGTRLTVV.